This T cell receptor (beta chain) originates from a study of blood T cells in healthy people across ages. The CDR3 totals 13 residues. Germline loops: CDR1 SGHDT, CDR2 YYEEEE. Trimming removed 4 bases from V and 9 bases from J; junction bases left unmatched: 4. Combining a sample-barcoded 5' primer with a J-beta primer mix, a second PCR ran for roughly 7 to 11 cycles. Tags on each cDNA molecule came from a template-switch adaptor with 12 random nucleotides. TCRdb re-derived calls from the 5' RACE reads in MiXCR, one entry per CDR3 protein. The sample holds about 1.6 million distinct CDR3 sequences, about 31% seen once. The table lists this clonotype with a few counts. Antigen specificity is unknown. General study results and limits: Roughly linear declines in TCR beta diversity per million T cells occurred with age.

The chain has TRBV5-6 and TRBJ2-1; 10 nucleotides line up with TRBD2. This sequence was found in a woman aged 25 to 39 in good health. Sequenced sample: blood. CDR3 region: CASSRTSGGEQFF. The CDR3 DNA follows: TGTGCCAGCAGCCGGACTAGCGGTGGTGAGCAGTTCTTC.